This T cell receptor (beta chain) was found in a study of T cell responses to AZD1222 COVID-19 vaccine. About the study: Pooled in the analysis were second doses at about 4 or about 12 weeks. Regarding the study as a whole: Sampled repertoires all dated from after the peak T cell response. Elevations in Spike-specific TCR breadth and depth followed administration of two AZD1222 doses. Only a handful of people who got AZD1222 tested seropositive at baseline.

Profiled with immunoSEQ multiplex PCR; TCRdb holds only in-frame clones, not every one. The profile shows 80,000 or so clones, roughly 82% of them singletons. This CDR3 has 12 residues. Germline CDR1 LGHDT, CDR2 YNNKEL (reference sequence). The V end lost 1 base, the J end lost 11 bases, and 8 bases lay between the germline ends. The sample holds a few counts of this clone. What it binds is unknown. Sequencing was performed on peripheral blood, taken on day 0 of AZD1222 vaccination. V gene TRBV3-1 (or the pseudogene TRBV3-2) combines with J gene TRBJ2-2; no firm D call. The receptor comes from an adult in good health. The CDR3 nucleotides read TGTGCCAGCAGCCAAGGGAGTCCCGAGCTGTTTTTT. Its translation: CASSQGSPELFF.